This T cell receptor (beta chain) was captured in a study of T cells in Graves' hyperthyroidism and ophthalmopathy. Study results and limitations: Most thyroid clonotypes expanded above 0.001 appeared in blood too. In the analysis, a 13 V-J model separated ophthalmopathy from stable hyperthyroidism.

Exclusion of patients followed from uncontrolled infection, other autoimmune disease, pregnancy or lactation. Thyroid ultrasound and orbital computed tomography, with clinical symptoms and serum thyroxine and TRAb, informed diagnoses. This clonotype was seen more than once but under ten times. Its antigen is still unknown. RNA transcripts yielded amplified TCR beta CDR3 regions. First-round RT-PCR targeting the TCR CDR3 was performed with the HTBI primer set. One entry per CDR3 protein results from TCRdb running MiXCR on the multiplex PCR reads. The table has approximately 700,000 distinct CDR3 sequences, 40% to 55% seen once. Sequenced sample: peripheral blood or thyroid tissue (not recorded which). The receptor was derived from an adult man with Graves' disease, either hyperthyroidism or ophthalmopathy (not recorded which).

The CDR3 DNA follows: TGCAGTGCTAGAGGCCTGGATACTAGCGGGGGGGCCTGGGAGCAGTACTTC. Translated: CSARGLDTSGGAWEQYF. The chain links TRBV20-1 to TRBJ2-7; 13 bases map to TRBD2. The CDR3 totals 17 residues. J lost 7 bases, V lost 1 base, and 13 bases had no gene match. Germline V gives CDR1 DFQATT, CDR2 SNEGSKA (reference sequence).